Presented here are 23 T cell receptor beta chains from one specimen sequenced in a study of cytomegalovirus exposure and HLA in healthy donors. With 60 Vbeta and 13 Jbeta primers, the PCR was carried out. Libraries were prepared by immunoSEQ multiplex PCR; TCRdb keeps only in-frame clonotypes and omits some of them. The sample contains about 40,000 clones, 50% of which appear only once. The sequenced sample was PBMCs. The receptors come from a human donor in good health.

This clone was seen a handful of times. The rearrangement joins TRBV19 to TRBJ1-6; TRBD1 matches at 7 bases. J lost 7 bases, V lost 5 bases, and 2 bases had no gene match. The V gene's germline CDR1 is LNHDA and CDR2 SQIVND (reference sequence). The CDR3 runs to 13 residues. The CDR3 sequence: CASSGTANSPLHF. The CDR3 bases are TGTGCCAGTAGTGGGACAGCCAATTCACCCCTCCACTTT.

CDR3 loop: CASSYLRGTDTQYF. In DNA form, the CDR3 reads TGTGCCAGCAGTTACCTCCGGGGGACAGATACGCAGTATTTT. The J gene is TRBJ2-3, the V gene TRBV6-5; perhaps TRBD2 as D (6 bases). Germline CDR1 is MNHEY and CDR2 is SVGAGI. Trimming took 2 bases from V and 3 from J, leaving 9 bases between them. This CDR3 has 14 amino acids.

The chain recombines TRBV5-1 with TRBJ1-6, with 7 bases that match TRBD1. The V segment lost 0 bases and the J segment 10 bases; nucleotides outside the gene matches: 16. Per the germline V gene, CDR1 is SGHRS and CDR2 is YFSETQ. This CDR3 region has 18 residues. The CDR3 reads CASSLDGDASGGRSPLHF. The DNA for the CDR3 is TGCGCCAGCAGCTTGGACGGTGACGCTTCAGGGGGGAGGTCACCCCTCCACTTT.

This clone was detected a few times. The chain combines TRBV4-2 with TRBJ2-5, with 11 bases lining up with TRBD2. The length of the CDR3 is 17 residues. The germline V gene encodes CDR1 LGHNA and CDR2 YNFKEQ. With V trimmed by 2 bases and J by 5 bases, 10 bases remained unmatched. CDR3 bases: TGTGCCAGCAGCCAACTTAGGACTAGCGGGTTCCGGGAGACCCAGTACTTC. This sequence encodes CASSQLRTSGFRETQYF.

This clone was detected once. This same CDR3 is encoded by further DNA sequences in the sample. The rearrangement uses TRBV14 and TRBJ2-5, with 7 bases fitting TRBD1. CDR3 size: 14 residues. Germline lookup yields CDR1 SGHDN and CDR2 FVKESK. The trim removed 6 bases at V and 1 base at J, leaving 5 bases unmatched. The CDR3, as DNA: TGTGCCAGCAGTCAAAACAGGGGCCAAGAGACCCAGTACTTC. It specifies CASSQNRGQETQYF.

V and J are TRBV27 and TRBJ1-2; D is unresolved. V was pared by 2 bases and J by 5 bases, with 15 bases between. Germline V CDR1 and CDR2: MNHEY, SMNVEV (reference sequence). The CDR3 runs to 15 residues. Here the CDR3 reads CASSLGGPSVYGYTF. CDR3 coding DNA: TGTGCCAGCAGTTTAGGAGGGCCCTCCGTTTATGGCTACACCTTC.

This clone was found a few times. The rearrangement uses TRBV4-2 and TRBJ1-2, with D perhaps TRBD1 (6 bases). Trimming took 4 bases from V and 0 from J, leaving 6 bases between them. The CDR3 runs 13 residues. The germline V gene encodes CDR1 LGHNA and CDR2 YNFKEQ. The CDR3 DNA is TGTGCCAGCAGCCGGGACACTAACTATGGCTACACCTTC. Its protein product is CASSRDTNYGYTF.

J is TRBJ2-1 and V is TRBV7-2; perhaps TRBD1 as D (6 bases). This CDR3 has 12 amino acids. The germline V gene encodes CDR1 SGHTA and CDR2 FQGNSA. V lost 5 bases and J 13 bases, leaving 15 bases between the germline ends. The CDR3 reads CASSQDSRKQFF. The CDR3, as DNA: TGTGCCAGCAGCCAGGACAGTCGGAAACAGTTCTTC.

The chain is built from TRBV29-1 and TRBJ2-3, with D possibly being TRBD1 (6 bases). CDR3 length equals 14 residues. Germline loops: CDR1 SQVTM, CDR2 ANQGSEA. CDR3 protein: CSATGTSSTDTQYF. The DNA of the CDR3 is TGCAGTGCAACAGGGACCTCTAGCACAGATACGCAGTATTTT.

The chain links TRBV19 to TRBJ1-5; 10 positions match TRBD1. The CDR3 contains 16 residues. The trim removed 6 bases at V and 0 bases at J, leaving 5 bases unmatched. Germline V CDR1 and CDR2: LNHDA, SQIVND (reference sequence). CDR3 sequence: CASSGGQGYSNQPQHF. Written as DNA, the CDR3 is TGTGCCAGTAGCGGGGGACAGGGGTATAGCAATCAGCCCCAGCATTTT. Filled out from reference TRBV19 and TRBJ1-5, the complete variable domain reads DGGITQSPKYLFRKEGQNVTLSCEQNLNHDAMYWYRQDPGQGLRLIYYSQIVNDFQKGDIAEGYSVSREKKESFPLTVTSAQKNPTAFYLCASSGGQGYSNQPQHFGDGTRLSIL.

This clone was seen a handful of times. This rearrangement joins TRBV5-5 to TRBJ1-3, with a possible D match to TRBD1 (5 bases). The germline CDR1 and CDR2 sequences are SGHKS and YYEKEE (reference sequence). V lost 4 bases and J lost 4, with 18 bases in between. The CDR3 covers 16 residues. Written as DNA, the CDR3 is TGTGCCAGCAGCCTTAGCAGGGAAATTACGGGAAACACCATATATTTT. Translation: CASSLSREITGNTIYF. Complete variable domain (other parts from reference TRBV5-5 and TRBJ1-3): DAGVTQSPTHLIKTRGQQVTLRCSPISGHKSVSWYQQVLGQGPQFIFQYYEKEERGRGNFPDRFSARQFPNYSSELNVNALLLGDSALYLCASSLSREITGNTIYFGEGSWLTVV.

This clone has more than one count but fewer than ten. The same CDR3 arises from other DNA sequences in this sample as well. V and J are TRBV9 and TRBJ1-4, with TRBD1 matching 7 bases. The V gene's germline CDR1 is SGDLS and CDR2 YYNGEE. The CDR3 has 15 amino acids. V shed 0 bases, J shed 7 bases, and the junction held 6 bases outside the gene matches. For the CDR3, the DNA is TGTGCCAGCAGCGTAGGAGGGGGCGTCGGTGAAAAACTGTTTTTT. It encodes CASSVGGGVGEKLFF.

The chain couples TRBV7-8 to TRBJ1-3; no clear D. There are 16 residues in the CDR3. Germline CDR1 SGHVS, CDR2 FQNEAQ. V was shortened by 5 bases and J by 0 bases, with 14 bases between the two germline ends. The CDR3 spells CASSPVNPNSGNTIYF. The CDR3 DNA follows: TGTGCCAGCAGCCCAGTCAATCCGAACTCTGGAAACACCATATATTTT.

V gene TRBV6-4 combines with J gene TRBJ2-7, with D possibly being TRBD1 (6 bases). There are 14 residues in the CDR3. CDR1 MRHNA and CDR2 SNTAGT come from the germline V gene. Trimming stripped 1 base from V and 4 bases from J, with 11 bases between. In DNA, the CDR3 is TGTGCCAGCAGTGACTTCAGGGGCCCATACGAGCAGTACTTC. This codes for CASSDFRGPYEQYF.

V is TRBV6-5 and J is TRBJ2-2; 11 nucleotides agree with TRBD1. V trimming: 4 bases; J trimming: 7 bases; junction bases outside the gene matches: 8. The germline gives CDR1 MNHEY, CDR2 SVGAGI. This CDR3 spans 16 amino acids. The CDR3 protein is CASSSRDRGRGGELFF. As DNA, the CDR3 is TGTGCCAGCAGTTCCCGGGACAGGGGGAGGGGCGGGGAGCTGTTTTTT.

As concerns this clone: The junction departs from the called germline gene at one end, perhaps through a read error. This rearrangement joins TRBV7-6 to TRBJ1-1; D remains unclear. The CDR3 loop spans 15 amino acids. Germline lookup yields CDR1 SGHVS and CDR2 FNYEAQ. CDR3 residues: CATSDPWAPNTEAFF. The CDR3 coding sequence is TGTGCCACCAGCGACCCGTGGGCCCCGAACACTGAAGCTTTCTTT. The variable domain in full, completed from reference TRBV7-6 and TRBJ1-1, reads GAGVSQSPRYKVTKRGQDVALRCDPISGHVSLYWYRQALGQGPEFLTYFNYEAQQDKSGLPNDRFSAERPEGSISTLTIQRTEQRDSAMYRCATSDPWAPNTEAFFGQGTRLTVV.

The chain joins TRBV2 to TRBJ1-4; tentatively, D is TRBD1 (5 bases). The CDR3 has 16 amino acids. Trimming shortened V by 4 bases and J by 5 bases, and 17 bases separated the two germline ends. Germline values: CDR1 SNHLY, CDR2 FYNNEI. CDR3 sequence reads: CASSVTAWGENEKLFF. The CDR3 DNA reads TGTGCCAGCAGTGTCACAGCGTGGGGGGAGAATGAAAAACTGTTTTTT.

The table lists this clone with a few counts. This chain links TRBV5-5 with TRBJ2-7, with D unclear. CDR3 length equals 14 residues. V was pared by 2 bases and J by 2 bases, with 11 bases between. CDR1 and CDR2 from the germline V gene are SGHKS and YYEKEE (reference sequence). DNA of the CDR3: TGTGCCAGCAGCTTTTCTCTGGAGCCCTACGAGCAGTACTTC. It translates to CASSFSLEPYEQYF.

The rearrangement joins TRBV5-4 to TRBJ1-4; 8 bases agree with TRBD1. CDR3 size: 15 residues. CDR1 is SGHNT, CDR2 YYREEE, per germline (reference sequence). Losses at the gene ends were 3 bases for V and 5 bases for J; bases not matched to a gene: 6. The CDR3 is CASSSKTGENEKLFF. In DNA, the CDR3 is TGTGCCAGCAGCTCTAAGACAGGGGAGAATGAAAAACTGTTTTTT.

This chain links TRBV6-5 with TRBJ2-1; 9 bases map to TRBD1. The J segment lost 9 bases and the V segment lost 6 bases, leaving 12 bases of the junction unmatched. The CDR3 is 15 residues long. CDR1 and CDR2 (germline): MNHEY, SVGAGI. The chain's CDR3 is CASRGPGTGKGEQFF. The CDR3 DNA follows: TGTGCCAGCAGGGGTCCTGGGACAGGGAAAGGTGAGCAGTTCTTC.

Comments on this clone: At one of its ends the junction is not consistent with the germline gene, which may arise from a read error. The J gene is TRBJ2-7, the V gene TRBV7-7, with D perhaps TRBD1 (5 bases). Germline lookup yields CDR1 SSHAT and CDR2 FNYEAQ (reference sequence). The CDR3 is made up of 14 amino acids. DNA of the CDR3: TGTGCTAGCAGCTTAGAGGCAGGGAACTTCGAGCAGTACTTC. Protein sequence: CASSLEAGNFEQYF.

In nucleotides, the CDR3 is TGTGCCTGGAGTGTAAGCCAGGCCTATTATAATTCACCCCTCCACTTT. Translating gives CAWSVSQAYYNSPLHF. The chain uses TRBV30 and TRBJ1-6, with D uncertain. The CDR3 runs to 16 residues. Germline V gives CDR1 GTSNPN, CDR2 SVGIG (reference sequence). V shed 0 bases and J shed 4 bases, with 13 bases lying between them.

This clone was seen a few times. The chain uses TRBV6-4 and TRBJ1-2; D not resolved. Trimming removed 4 bases from V and 4 bases from J, with 19 bases in between. CDR1 MRHNA and CDR2 SNTAGT come from the germline V gene. CDR3 length: 16 amino acids. The CDR3: CASSARAGRNSYGYTF. In DNA form, the CDR3 reads TGTGCCAGCAGTGCTCGGGCCGGGAGGAACTCCTATGGCTACACCTTC.